The 19 T cell receptor beta chains presented below share a single source sample, sequenced in a study of T cells in Graves' hyperthyroidism and ophthalmopathy. Authors of the study amplified TCR beta CDR3 regions from RNA transcripts. HTBI primers were used for first-round RT-PCR of the TCR CDR3. A single record per CDR3 protein comes from TCRdb applying MiXCR to the multiplex PCR reads. The sample has 450,000 to 650,000 distinct CDR3 sequences, about 20% seen once. The sample consisted of blood. Receptor source: a man aged 18 to 29 with Graves' hyperthyroidism.

The chain combines TRBV5-1 with TRBJ1-3; D unclear. CDR3 size: 14 residues. Germline assignment: CDR1 SGHRS and CDR2 YFSETQ. V gave up 0 bases and J gave up 2 bases, with 6 bases separating them. This CDR3 is CASSLGIPGNTIYF. The CDR3 bases are TGCGCCAGCAGCTTGGGGATACCTGGAAACACCATATATTTT.

In its sample, this clonotype was seen many times. The chain carries TRBV6-1 and TRBJ1-1, with 7 bases matching TRBD1. Losses at the gene ends were 7 bases for V and 8 bases for J; bases not matched to a gene: 13. The CDR3 runs to 14 residues. From germline, CDR1 is MNHNS and CDR2 SASEGT. The CDR3 nucleotides read TGTGCCAGCACTATTTCGACAGGGCACAACGAAGCTTTCTTT. This gives the protein CASTISTGHNEAFF.

The CDR3 spells CASSSSGEEQYF. CDR3 bases: TGTGCCAGCAGTTCATCGGGGGAAGAGCAGTACTTC. The rearrangement links TRBV6-2 or TRBV6-3 to TRBJ2-7, with D tentatively TRBD2 (6 bases). Germline loops: CDR1 MNHEY, CDR2 SVGEGT. The CDR3 sequence is 12 residues long. Trimming pared 4 bases from V and 7 bases from J, leaving 11 bases between.

The J gene is TRBJ1-6, the V gene TRBV6-2 or TRBV6-3, with 7 bases matching TRBD1. The V and J ends lost 6 bases and 7 bases, in that order; junction bases with no gene match: 15. Germline V gene sequence: CDR1 MNHEY, CDR2 SVGEGT. This CDR3 has 17 residues. In nucleotides, the CDR3 is TGTGCCAGCAGACAATGGGGTTCCGACAGGGAAAATTCACCCCTCCACTTT. Translation: CASRQWGSDRENSPLHF.

The chain has TRBV7-9 and TRBJ2-7, with 7 positions matching TRBD1. V was clipped by 5 bases and J by 2 bases; unmatched bases: 9. CDR3 size: 15 residues. Germline V gives CDR1 SEHNR, CDR2 FQNEAQ (reference sequence). CDR3 bases: TGTGCCAGCAGCAGAGTCGGGGACAGCCCCTACGAGCAGTACTTC. This translates into CASSRVGDSPYEQYF.

This clonotype was recorded a few times. The chain employs TRBV27 and TRBJ2-7; no reliable D call. The V gene lost 3 bases and the J gene lost 0 bases, with 9 bases spanning the gap. Germline CDR1 MNHEY, CDR2 SMNVEV (reference sequence). The CDR3 runs 14 residues. For the CDR3, the DNA is TGTGCCAGCAGTTTTAATGGATTCTCCTACGAGCAGTACTTC. Protein sequence: CASSFNGFSYEQYF.

This clonotype occurred many times. This chain joins TRBV29-1 and TRBJ2-2; 7 bases match TRBD1. This CDR3 region has 14 residues. V gave up 4 bases and J gave up 3 bases; unmatched junction bases: 5. Germline CDR1 SQVTM, CDR2 ANQGSEA. In DNA form, the CDR3 reads TGCAGCGTTGCGGGACAGAGACACACCGGGGAGCTGTTTTTT. This encodes CSVAGQRHTGELFF.

This clonotype was seen more than once but under ten times. The chain links TRBV3-1 to TRBJ2-7; 10 bases align to TRBD2. The CDR3 is 14 amino acids. Germline lookup yields CDR1 LGHDT and CDR2 YNNKEL (reference sequence). The V and J ends lost 4 bases and 6 bases, in that order; junction bases with no gene match: 6. The CDR3 protein is CASSLLAGASEQYF. The CDR3 coding sequence is TGTGCCAGCAGCCTTCTAGCGGGAGCAAGCGAGCAGTACTTC.

This clonotype was counted at least ten times. This chain uses TRBV12-3 or TRBV12-4 with TRBJ1-3; no clear D. CDR3 length: 16 amino acids. V lost 4 bases, J lost 0 bases, and 13 bases lay in between. In DNA, the CDR3 is TGTGCCAGCAGTTCCCAACCCCAGTTCTCTGGAAACACCATATATTTT. Residues: CASSSQPQFSGNTIYF.

The V and J genes are TRBV7-8 and TRBJ1-5; D remains unclear. Looked up from germline, CDR1 is SGHVS and CDR2 is FQNEAQ. This CDR3 region has 13 residues. Trimming stripped 6 bases from V and 9 bases from J, with 15 bases between. The CDR3 nucleotides are TGTGCCAGCAGTGAAGCCGAGGTTCGGCCCCAGCATTTT. Translating it yields CASSEAEVRPQHF.

Many counts were recorded for this clonotype. The CDR3 bases are TGCGCCAGCAGCCAAGGACAGGGGCGGGACACCATATATTTT. It translates to CASSQGQGRDTIYF. The V and J genes are TRBV4-1 and TRBJ1-3; 8 bases are shared with TRBD1. The germline V gene encodes CDR1 MGHRA and CDR2 YSYEKL. The CDR3 runs to 14 residues. Germline trimming cut 1 base from V and 8 bases from J; bases unmatched to any gene: 4.

This clonotype was picked up a small number of times. The CDR3 DNA follows: TGCAGTGCTAGAGTATCTACAGGGGGCACTGAAGCTTTCTTT. As protein: CSARVSTGGTEAFF. The chain joins TRBV20-1 to TRBJ1-1; TRBD1 agrees at 8 bases. CDR3 length equals 14 residues. J lost 4 bases, V lost 1 base, and 5 bases had no gene match. CDR1 is DFQATT, CDR2 SNEGSKA, per germline (reference sequence).

At least ten counts were recorded for this clonotype. The chain joins TRBV28 to TRBJ1-1; 7 bases align to TRBD1. The trim removed 1 base at V and 7 bases at J, leaving 6 bases unmatched. The CDR3 has 14 residues. CDR1 is MDHEN and CDR2 is SYDVKM in the germline V gene. The DNA of the CDR3 is TGTGCCAGCAGTTTATTTCGACAGGGCAGTGAAGCTTTCTTT. Translating it yields CASSLFRQGSEAFF.

There are a few counts of this clonotype. The rearrangement links TRBV6-1 to TRBJ1-5; no clear D gene. The germline CDR1 and CDR2 sequences are MNHNS and SASEGT. This CDR3 is 13 amino acids long. V shed 6 bases and J shed 7 bases, with 13 bases lying between them. In DNA form, the CDR3 reads TGTGCCAGCAGAGCAGAACAGCTGCAGCCCCAGCATTTT. This encodes CASRAEQLQPQHF.

In this sample, this clonotype turned up a few times. The CDR3 sequence: CASSGGTRGQETQYF. The CDR3 nucleotides are TGCGCCAGCAGCGGCGGGACACGCGGCCAAGAGACCCAGTACTTC. The V and J genes are TRBV5-1 and TRBJ2-5, with D perhaps being TRBD1 or TRBD2 (6 bases each). Germline loops: CDR1 SGHRS, CDR2 YFSETQ. The CDR3 has 15 residues. Trimming left V 4 bases short and J 1 base short, with 14 bases between.

This clonotype was seen a few times. J is TRBJ1-1 and V is TRBV14; D gene uncertain. The length of the CDR3 is 12 residues. Trimming stripped 1 base from V and 10 bases from J, with 10 bases between. Germline CDR1 is SGHDN and CDR2 is FVKESK. CDR3 region: CASSQGTAGAFF. The DNA of the CDR3 is TGTGCCAGCAGCCAAGGGACTGCTGGAGCTTTCTTT.

This clonotype was seen only a few times. A read error is possible here, since a much larger clone lies one base away. The chain links TRBV11-2 to TRBJ2-5; a weak D match, TRBD2 (7 bases). The V gene lost 0 bases and the J gene lost 2 bases, with 16 bases spanning the gap. Germline CDR1 is SGHAT and CDR2 is FQNNGV. This CDR3 comprises 17 residues. The DNA of the CDR3 is TGTGCCAGCAGCTTAGATAGGGGAGGGGGACGACAAGAGACCCAGTACTTC. This encodes CASSLDRGGGRQETQYF.

This chain links TRBV30 with TRBJ2-5; 9 bases align to TRBD1. The V segment lost 7 bases and the J segment 1 base; nucleotides outside the gene matches: 4. Germline assignment: CDR1 GTSNPN and CDR2 SVGIG (reference sequence). The CDR3 has 13 amino acids. The CDR3 nucleotides are TGTGCCTCCAGGGACAGGGCCCAAGAGACCCAGTACTTC. This translates into CASRDRAQETQYF.

This clonotype has just a few counts. This chain joins TRBV12-3 or TRBV12-4 and TRBJ2-3; perhaps D is TRBD1 or TRBD2 (5 bases each). The CDR3 is 16 amino acids. V lost 3 bases and J 0 bases, leaving 13 bases between the germline ends. The CDR3 loop reads CASSFWDAASTDTQYF. The CDR3, as DNA: TGTGCCAGCAGTTTTTGGGACGCCGCTAGCACAGATACGCAGTATTTT.